This paragraph covers one T cell receptor (beta chain) sequence. Per the study methods: From reference gene primer amplification, estimates of nucleated cell counts were derived. Profiled with immunoSEQ multiplex PCR; TCRdb holds only in-frame clones, not every one. That table is the source of V, J and clone size, and D and trimming were worked out from the DNA. The table shows 65,000 to 90,000 clones, with approximately 79% occurring only once. The data were taken from a study of blood T cell repertoires in COVID-19. About the research overall: Italy, Spain and the United States were the sources of the convalescent and acute COVID-19 samples.

This receptor was taken from a man in his sixties with active or convalescent COVID-19. Sequencing input: peripheral blood.

CDR3 in DNA: TGTGCCAGCAGCTTAGTCGGTGGAAACATTCAGTACTTC. Its protein product is CASSLVGGNIQYF. The chain is built from TRBV7-2 and TRBJ2-4; D gene ambiguous. The CDR3 sequence is 13 residues long. Trimming shortened V by 1 base and J by 6 bases, and 7 bases separated the two germline ends. CDR1 and CDR2 (germline): SGHTA, FQGNSA.